This T cell receptor beta chain was observed in a study of beta chain features in type 1 diabetes. Reverse transcribing all isolated RNA meant expressed TCRB transcripts were sequenced. The method was immunoSEQ multiplex PCR; TCRdb's version includes in-frame clones alone and lacks a portion of them. The sample consists of 600,000 to 700,000 clones, 13% of them appearing once. Study observations and caveats: In every one of the four CD4+ subsets, TCRB CDR3s were moderately but significantly shorter in Type 1 diabetes patients. Shorter templates might be favored by PCR, equally in patients and controls.

This clone was recorded a few times. Its target is unknown. Trimming stripped 5 bases from V and 3 bases from J, with 17 bases between. The length of the CDR3 is 15 residues. Germline CDR1 SEHNR, CDR2 FQNEAQ (reference sequence). The chain employs TRBV7-9 and TRBJ2-7; D possibly corresponds to TRBD1 (7 bases). This TCR derives from a man between 18 and 29 years old with type 1 diabetes. Sequencing was performed on naive CD4+ T cells from blood. The CDR3 here is CASSRGTDSYYEQYF. The DNA for the CDR3 is TGTGCCAGCAGCCGCGGGACAGACTCTTACTACGAGCAGTACTTC. Drawing the rest from reference TRBV7-9 and TRBJ2-7, the complete variable domain is DTGVSQNPRHKITKRGQNVTFRCDPISEHNRLYWYRQTLGQGPEFLTYFQNEAQLEKSRLLSDRFSAERPKGSFSTLEIQRTEQGDSAMYLCASSRGTDSYYEQYFGPGTRLTVT.